This T cell receptor (beta chain) was sequenced during a study of regulatory and conventional T cells in RAG deficiency (dated by TCRdb to 2016 to 2017). Notes on the research overall: The study used high-throughput TCR beta sequencing to compare repertoire diversity and composition of Treg, conventional CD4+ and CD8+ T cells between RAG-deficient patients and healthy controls. What the authors observed across the whole study: In Omenn syndrome patients, sorted CD25-high CD127-low cells may represent peripherally activated cells rather than bona fide Treg cells. For some subjects, some T-cell subset analyses were not performed. All patient T-cell subsets had shorter CDR3 lengths; Omenn syndrome patients showed >75% Treg-Tconv repertoire overlap at nucleotide and amino acid level. RAG-deficient patients showed markedly lower Shannon entropy and higher Simpson indices than control T-cell subpopulations. Compared with controls, Omenn syndrome and CID/AS patients had about 92-fold fewer unique TCR beta sequences in Treg cells, but only around 10-fold fewer in the other subsets.

Before genomic DNA extraction, conventional CD4+ T cells were purified from blood as CD25-low CD127-high cells. About eight healthy control donors served as the comparison group for repertoire analyses. The library relied on the immunoSEQ multiplex PCR assay. Genomic DNA from the sorted T-cell subsets was used to amplify and sequence rearranged TCR beta chain products. For the original study's pipeline: Shannon entropy and Simpson indices were used to measure how diverse the repertoire of productive TCR beta rearrangements was. To gauge clonal expansion, the frequencies of the 100 most abundant productive TCR beta clonotypes among total reads were added together. The TRB repertoires were scored with a self-reactivity index built on which amino acids appear at CDR3beta positions 6 and 7. Two-way ANOVA was used for repertoire analyses, while Student t or Mann-Whitney tests were used for flow cytometric analyses. In its TCRdb copy, this immuneACCESS table keeps in-frame sequences only and misses some clones. Where compared with another copy, unresolved V genes explain less than half of these, and the others have no known cause. V and J calls and clone size are given by that table; D and trimming were obtained from the DNA. In all, the sample holds about 30,000 clones, and roughly 96% of those were seen once. Of the sample, 0.35% is held by the ten largest clones.

A word on this clone: Its antigen is not yet known. Base qualities are not at hand, and no much larger clone is one base apart.

V sheds 7 bases and J sheds 4 bases, leaving 16 bases between their ends. CDR1 and CDR2 are read off the germline V gene as SNHLY and FYNNEI. CDR3 length: 14 amino acids, cysteine to phenylalanine. The only DNA kept is the CDR3, 42 bases in frame from the first base. These sequences were also reported in another study, on regulatory T cells. The second paper states: In the multiplex PCR, 52 forward TRBV primers and 13 reverse TRBJ primers were used, and assay-based and computational corrections were applied for amplification bias. Repertoires from patients had restricted unique TRB V-J pairs and skewed V and J gene usage, with the strongest effect in regulatory T cells. The study compared T-cell receptor beta repertoires of sorted regulatory, conventional CD4+ and CD8+ T cells in CD3G-deficient patients with those in healthy controls. Ficoll density separation was used to isolate peripheral blood mononuclear cells. Rearranged TRB loci were amplified from genomic DNA by multiplex PCR within the immunoSEQ assay. TRB amplicons were sequenced using an Illumina HiSeq platform. Custom algorithms error-filtered the raw sequences and aligned them to reference gene sequences, after which the immunoSEQ online tools were used for analysis. Productive and nonproductive TRB rearrangement frequencies were evaluated among both unique and total sequences. Group comparisons used t tests, Mann-Whitney tests or two-way ANOVA run in Prism software.

This clonotype originated in a human donor in good health. Recombination joined TRBV2 with TRBJ1-2, with an unclear D gene assignment. Sequencing was carried out using CD25- CD4+ T cells sorted from blood. The DNA is as follows: TGTGCCAGCACGGAGGACCGAACGTCCTATGGCTACACCTTC. Translated, it gives CASTEDRTSYGYTF.